These T cell receptor beta chains were read from a single sample in a study of blood T cell repertoires in COVID-19. Clones were read by immunoSEQ multiplex PCR, and TCRdb kept only the in-frame ones, dropping some. The table shows approximately 210,000 clones, with 84% occurring only once. The sample comprised peripheral blood. The receptors here all came from a human donor in a cohort sampled during active COVID-19. Each CDR3 is given with its conserved first and last residue. A D gene is named only where the DNA matches it firmly. Rows may omit the clone size; those that give it use once, few, many or a size class.

j_gene	abundance	v_gene	d_gene	CDR3aa	CDR3nt
TRBJ2-1	few	TRBV19	.	CASSVDSTSGKQFF	TGTGCCAGTAGTGTGGACAGTACCTCGGGAAAGCAGTTCTTC
TRBJ2-7	.	TRBV10-3	TRBD1	CAIRGTGYEQYF	TGTGCCATCAGGGGGACAGGCTACGAGCAGTACTTC
TRBJ2-7	.	TRBV7-8	.	CASSLGPSVSKQYF	TGTGCCAGCAGCTTAGGGCCCTCCGTTAGCAAGCAGTACTTC
TRBJ2-5	.	TRBV3-1/TRBV3-2	TRBD1	CASSTPGQQETQYF	TGTGCCAGCAGCACGCCGGGACAGCAAGAGACCCAGTACTTC
TRBJ2-2	.	TRBV30	TRBD2	CAWDKNPGGGLRGELFF	TGTGCCTGGGACAAGAACCCGGGAGGAGGGTTACGAGGGGAGCTGTTTTTT
TRBJ2-7	.	TRBV7-9	.	CASSFPTGKPYEQYF	TGTGCCAGCAGCTTTCCGACAGGCAAACCCTACGAGCAGTACTTC
TRBJ1-1	.	TRBV6-4	TRBD1	CASSAGQGTEAFF	TGTGCCAGCAGCGCCGGACAGGGCACTGAAGCTTTCTTT
TRBJ1-2	.	TRBV7-8	.	CASSLNSVGGIGYGYTF	TGTGCCAGCAGCTTAAACAGTGTCGGGGGAATCGGCTATGGCTACACCTTC
TRBJ1-1	once	TRBV9	TRBD1	CASSAFTGQRNTEAFF	TGTGCCAGCAGCGCCTTCACGGGACAGAGGAACACTGAAGCTTTCTTT
TRBJ2-2	.	TRBV11-2	.	CASRRPSVGATGELFF	TGTGCCAGCAGACGCCCATCGGTGGGGGCCACCGGGGAGCTGTTTTTT
TRBJ2-2	.	TRBV12-5	TRBD2	CASGLGRVIAGANTGELFF	TGTGCTAGTGGTTTGGGCCGGGTGATAGCGGGTGCGAACACCGGGGAGCTGTTTTTT
TRBJ1-3	.	TRBV21-1	.	CASSHRNRVSAGNTIYF	TGTGCCAGCAGTCACCGGAACAGGGTAAGTGCTGGAAACACCATATATTTT
TRBJ2-3	.	TRBV19	TRBD2	CASSIGVGTNPTDTQYF	TGTGCCAGTAGTATAGGGGTCGGGACTAACCCCACAGATACGCAGTATTTT
TRBJ1-2	.	TRBV5-6	.	CASSLQTGRVGYTF	TGTGCCAGCAGCTTGCAAACAGGGAGGGTTGGCTACACCTTC
TRBJ2-1	.	TRBV7-8	TRBD2	CASSPFGAGGYYNEQFF	TGTGCCAGCAGCCCCTTTGGGGCGGGAGGGTACTACAATGAGCAGTTCTTC
TRBJ1-2	once	TRBV18	.	CASSLDGLYGYTF	TGTGCCAGCTCCCTTGACGGACTCTATGGCTACACCTTC
TRBJ1-5	.	TRBV2	.	CASSRDTSNQPQHF	TGTGCCAGCAGCCGGGACACCAGCAATCAGCCCCAGCATTTT
TRBJ1-3	.	TRBV30	.	CAWKRSGNTIYF	TGTGCCTGGAAGAGATCTGGAAACACCATATATTTT
TRBJ1-6	.	TRBV5-1	TRBD1	CASSRTGSNNSPLHF	TGCGCCAGCAGTCGGACAGGGTCGAATAATTCACCCCTCCACTTT
TRBJ2-1	.	TRBV28	.	CASSLNGRGRNEQFF	TGTGCCAGCAGTTTGAACGGGAGAGGTCGCAATGAGCAGTTCTTC